This T cell receptor (beta chain) appears in the sequencing data of a study of blood T cell repertoires in COVID-19. Study in general: Specimens from acute and convalescent COVID-19 originated in the United States, Italy and Spain. Nucleic acid was either cDNA or gDNA, and it came from T cells, B-cell-depleted T cells, or PBMCs.

This CDR3 has 15 residues. CDR1 is SGHTA and CDR2 is FQGNSA in the germline V gene. The J segment lost 8 bases and the V segment lost 4 bases, leaving 11 bases of the junction unmatched. Original processing notes: Estimates of nucleated cell counts were drawn from the amplification of reference gene primers. TCRdb's copy holds only in-frame clones and misses some; the assay was immunoSEQ multiplex PCR. The V and J calls and clone size were taken over from that table, and D and trimming were inferred from the DNA. Seen here are approximately 100,000 clones, around 87% observed once, and the top ten hold about 30%.

This sequence originates from a woman aged 80 or older with acute or convalescent COVID-19. Sequencing was carried out using peripheral blood. The chain couples TRBV7-2 to TRBJ1-2; 9 nucleotides align to TRBD1. In nucleotides, the CDR3 is TGTGCCAGCAGCTCTCACCCGGGACAGGGTGTCGGCTACACCTTC. This codes for CASSSHPGQGVGYTF.